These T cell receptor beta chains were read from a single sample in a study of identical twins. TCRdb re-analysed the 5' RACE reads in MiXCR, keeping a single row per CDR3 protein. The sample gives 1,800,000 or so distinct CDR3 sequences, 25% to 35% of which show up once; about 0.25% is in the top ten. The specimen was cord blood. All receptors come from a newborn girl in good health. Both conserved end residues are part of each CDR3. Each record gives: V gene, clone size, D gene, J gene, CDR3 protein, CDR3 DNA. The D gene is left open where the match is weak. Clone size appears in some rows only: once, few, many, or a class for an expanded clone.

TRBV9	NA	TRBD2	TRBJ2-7	CASSPFRLAGGHEQYF	TGTGCCAGCAGCCCGTTCCGACTAGCGGGAGGGCACGAGCAGTACTTC
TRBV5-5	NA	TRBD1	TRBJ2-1	CASSLRGAWDRGHEQFF	TGTGCCAGCAGCTTGAGGGGTGCTTGGGACAGGGGCCATGAGCAGTTCTTC
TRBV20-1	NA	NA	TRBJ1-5	CSASEGRWDQPQHF	TGCAGTGCTAGTGAGGGACGGTGGGATCAGCCCCAGCATTTT
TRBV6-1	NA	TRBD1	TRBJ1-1	CASRATGTGDTEAFF	TGTGCCAGCCGCGCAACCGGGACAGGGGACACTGAAGCTTTCTTT
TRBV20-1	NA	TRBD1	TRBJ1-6	CSARDLGQNNSPLHF	TGCAGTGCTAGGGACTTGGGACAGAATAATTCACCCCTCCACTTT
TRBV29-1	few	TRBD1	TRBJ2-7	CSVDKGGPYEQYF	TGCAGCGTTGATAAAGGGGGCCCGTACGAGCAGTACTTC
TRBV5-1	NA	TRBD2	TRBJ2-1	CASSSLAGGALNEQFF	TGCGCCAGCAGCTCCTTAGCGGGGGGAGCCCTCAATGAGCAGTTCTTC
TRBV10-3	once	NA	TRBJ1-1	CAISESIEAFF	TGTGCCATCAGTGAGTCAATAGAAGCTTTCTTT
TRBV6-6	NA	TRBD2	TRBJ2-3	CASRPTSGGATDTQYF	TGTGCCAGCAGACCGACTAGCGGGGGGGCGACAGATACGCAGTATTTT
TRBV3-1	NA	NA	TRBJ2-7	CASSQAREEQYF	TGTGCCAGCAGCCAAGCTCGGGAGGAGCAGTACTTC
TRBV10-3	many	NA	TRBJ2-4	CAISEGSPRTKNIQYF	TGTGCCATCAGTGAGGGCAGCCCAAGAACCAAAAACATTCAGTACTTC
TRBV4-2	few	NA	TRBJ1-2	CASSQGVWVRFGYGYTF	TGTGCCAGCAGCCAAGGGGTGTGGGTTAGGTTCGGGTATGGCTACACCTTC
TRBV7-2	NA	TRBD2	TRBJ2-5	CASSIYGTMNNEQYF	TGTGCCAGCAGCATATACGGGACTATGAACAATGAGCAGTACTTC
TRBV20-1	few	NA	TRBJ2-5	CSARSGTGRQETQYF	TGCAGTGCTAGATCTGGGACTGGACGACAAGAGACCCAGTACTTC
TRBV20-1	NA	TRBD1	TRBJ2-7	CSADREENYEQYF	TGCAGTGCCGACAGGGAAGAAAACTACGAGCAGTACTTC
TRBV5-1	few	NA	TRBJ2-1	CASSLGTVLSYNEQFF	TGCGCCAGCAGCTTGGGGACAGTACTCTCCTACAATGAGCAGTTCTTC
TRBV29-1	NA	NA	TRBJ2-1	CSVVRPPREQFF	TGCAGCGTCGTCAGACCCCCGAGGGAGCAGTTCTTC
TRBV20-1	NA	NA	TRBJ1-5	CSARNSQGNQPQHF	TGCAGTGCTAGAAACAGTCAGGGCAATCAGCCCCAGCATTTT
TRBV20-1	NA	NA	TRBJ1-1	CSARASGGYTEAFF	TGCAGTGCTAGGGCCTCAGGAGGGTACACTGAAGCTTTCTTT
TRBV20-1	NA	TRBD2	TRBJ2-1	CSASSGRPYNEQFF	TGCAGTGCTTCGAGCGGGAGACCCTACAATGAGCAGTTCTTC
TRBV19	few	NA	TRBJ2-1	CASSILSGTYNEQFF	TGTGCCAGTAGTATTTTATCCGGGACCTACAATGAGCAGTTCTTC
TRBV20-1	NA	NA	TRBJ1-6	CSASDRDSPLHF	TGCAGTGCTAGTGACCGCGATTCACCCCTCCACTTT
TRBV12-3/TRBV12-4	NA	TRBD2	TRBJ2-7	CASRTSAVYEQYF	TGTGCCAGCAGGACTAGCGCAGTCTACGAGCAGTACTTC
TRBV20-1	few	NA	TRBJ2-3	CSAPGGPTDTQYF	TGCAGTGCCCCTGGGGGCCCCACAGATACGCAGTATTTT
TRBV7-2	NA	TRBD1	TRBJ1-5	CASSLVGTGGASSNQPQHF	TGTGCCAGCAGCTTAGTAGGGACAGGGGGGGCTTCTAGCAATCAGCCCCAGCATTTT
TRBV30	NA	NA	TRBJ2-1	CAVLQDYNEQFF	TGTGCCGTACTACAGGATTACAATGAGCAGTTCTTC
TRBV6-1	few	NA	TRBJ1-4	CASSGPGSEKLFF	TGTGCCAGCAGTGGACCAGGGAGCGAAAAACTGTTTTTT
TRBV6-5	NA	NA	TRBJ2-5	CASSYSYGRETQYF	TGTGCCAGCAGTTACTCGTACGGAAGAGAGACCCAGTACTTC
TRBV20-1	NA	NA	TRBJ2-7	CSATGRKGSYEQYF	TGCAGTGCGACCGGGCGGAAGGGCTCCTACGAGCAGTACTTC
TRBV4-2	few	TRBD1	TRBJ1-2	CASSQEGGGRNYGYTF	TGTGCCAGCAGCCAAGAGGGAGGGGGCAGGAACTATGGCTACACCTTC
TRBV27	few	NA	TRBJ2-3	CASSPRSFTDTQYF	TGTGCCAGCAGTCCCAGGAGCTTCACAGATACGCAGTATTTT
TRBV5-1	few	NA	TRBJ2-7	CASSLEAPLYEQYF	TGCGCCAGCAGCTTGGAAGCGCCGCTCTACGAGCAGTACTTC
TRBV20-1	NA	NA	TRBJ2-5	CSARICGFQETQYF	TGCAGTGCTAGAATTTGCGGGTTCCAAGAGACCCAGTACTTC
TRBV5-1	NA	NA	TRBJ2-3	CASSSVGDRRTDTQYF	TGCGCCAGCAGCAGTGTAGGTGACAGGAGGACAGATACGCAGTATTTT
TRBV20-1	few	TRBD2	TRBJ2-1	CSAAHRSGRLFSSSYNEQFF	TGCAGTGCTGCCCACCGGAGCGGGAGGTTATTCTCGAGCTCCTACAATGAGCAGTTCTTC
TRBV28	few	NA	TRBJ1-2	CASSSRGQVDGYTF	TGTGCCAGCAGTTCACGGGGGCAAGTGGATGGCTACACCTTC
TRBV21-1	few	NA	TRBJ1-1	CASSKALRGLLSEAFF	TGTGCCAGCAGCAAAGCGCTAAGAGGACTTCTTTCGGAAGCTTTCTTT
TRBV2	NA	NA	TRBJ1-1	CASSEGWRGNTEAFF	TGTGCCAGCAGTGAAGGGTGGAGGGGGAACACTGAAGCTTTCTTT
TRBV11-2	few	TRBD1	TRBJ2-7	CASSPRPQGAYEQYF	TGTGCCAGCAGCCCAAGACCCCAGGGGGCCTACGAGCAGTACTTC
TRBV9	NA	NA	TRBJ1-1	CASSVEGGLGGTEAFF	TGTGCCAGCAGCGTAGAAGGGGGGCTGGGTGGCACTGAAGCTTTCTTT
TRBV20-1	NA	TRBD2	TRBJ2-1	CSARDWRLAGGLEQFF	TGCAGTGCTAGAGATTGGAGACTAGCGGGAGGTCTTGAGCAGTTCTTC
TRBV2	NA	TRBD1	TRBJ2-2	CASTGQGVNTGELFF	TGTGCCAGCACCGGACAGGGGGTCAACACCGGGGAGCTGTTTTTT
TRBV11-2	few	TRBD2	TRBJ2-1	CASSATSGGAGEQFF	TGTGCCAGCAGCGCGACTAGCGGGGGGGCAGGAGAGCAGTTCTTC
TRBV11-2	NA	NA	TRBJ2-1	CASSSYLGRRSYNEQFF	TGTGCCAGCAGCTCATACCTCGGGAGACGCTCCTACAATGAGCAGTTCTTC
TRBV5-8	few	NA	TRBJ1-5	CASRSPVSNQPQHF	TGTGCCAGCAGGTCCCCCGTTAGCAATCAGCCCCAGCATTTT
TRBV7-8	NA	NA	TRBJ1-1	CASSLGVVRGNTEAFF	TGTGCCAGCAGTTTAGGGGTGGTACGGGGAAACACTGAAGCTTTCTTT
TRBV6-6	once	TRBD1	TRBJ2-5	CASSFYRGPLQETQYF	TGTGCCAGCAGTTTTTACAGGGGGCCCTTGCAAGAGACCCAGTACTTC